These 5 T cell receptor beta chains came from one sample sequenced in a study of T-cell reconstitution after alpha-beta-depleted transplantation in children. The TCRbeta library was prepared with unique molecular identifiers. One entry per CDR3 protein, called by TCRdb with MiXCR from the PCR reads. The sample holds around 200,000 distinct CDR3 sequences; about a tenth are singletons and the top ten take 28%. The specimen was PBMCs, collected before TCRalphabeta/CD19-depleted stem cell transplant. The receptor set was obtained from a child under two years old with acute myeloid leukemia, due to receive a stem cell transplant.

A word on this clonotype: Just one base apart from a much larger clone, this may be a read error. The CDR3 loop reads CSASEAGVKTQSF. As DNA, the CDR3 is TGCAGTGCTAGTGAAGCGGGAGTGAAGACCCAGTCCTTC. V gene TRBV20-1 combines with J gene TRBJ2-5, with 8 bases matching TRBD2. The CDR3 covers 13 residues. Germline lookup yields CDR1 DFQATT and CDR2 SNEGSKA (reference sequence).

Ten or more counts support this clonotype. For the CDR3, the DNA is TGTGCCAGCAGCTGGGGGGGGGCTGGAAACACCATATATTTT. It codes for CASSWGGAGNTIYF. The chain links TRBV7-2 to TRBJ1-3, with D tentatively TRBD1 (5 bases). Trimming left V 4 bases short and J 2 bases short, with 9 bases between. This CDR3 is 14 amino acids long. CDR1 SGHTA and CDR2 FQGNSA come from the germline V gene.

This clonotype has at least ten counts. This chain uses TRBV7-3 with TRBJ2-5, with D unresolved. CDR1 is SGHTA and CDR2 is FQGTGA in the germline V gene. This CDR3 is built from 13 residues. Trimming removed 5 bases from V and 3 bases from J, with 10 bases in between. CDR3 loop: CASSPSREETQYF. CDR3 DNA: TGTGCCAGCAGCCCGTCTAGGGAAGAGACCCAGTACTTC.

This clonotype appeared many times. The chain recombines TRBV19 with TRBJ1-1; no clear D gene. Trimming left V 5 bases short and J 1 base short, with 11 bases between. The V gene's germline CDR1 is LNHDA and CDR2 SQIVND (reference sequence). The CDR3 totals 14 residues. CDR3 DNA: TGTGCCAGTAGTTATGGCCCCCCGAACACTGAAGCTTTCTTT. Amino acids: CASSYGPPNTEAFF.

This clonotype was seen ten or more times. This chain connects TRBV19 to TRBJ1-3; D is possibly TRBD1 (6 bases). V lost 6 bases, J lost 0 bases, and 12 bases lay in between. CDR3 length: 15 amino acids. Per the germline V gene, CDR1 is LNHDA and CDR2 is SQIVND (reference sequence). This CDR3 reads CASSMGQFSGNTIYF. The CDR3 bases are TGTGCCAGTAGCATGGGACAATTCTCTGGAAACACCATATATTTT.